What follows are 26 T cell receptor beta chains derived from one specimen sequenced in a study of T cell responses to AZD1222 COVID-19 vaccine. TCRdb's copy holds only in-frame clones and misses some; the assay was immunoSEQ multiplex PCR. Of 200,000 or so clones listed, about 87% are singletons. The source material was peripheral blood, sampled on day 0 of MenACWY control vaccination. These TCRs come from an adult in good health.

The chain has TRBV29-1 and TRBJ2-5; D might be TRBD1 (5 bases). The CDR3 has 14 amino acids. Trimming removed 4 bases from V and 5 bases from J, with 17 bases in between. Germline V lookup: CDR1 SQVTM, CDR2 ANQGSEA. CDR3 protein: CSVAPGWGRETQYF. The CDR3 bases are TGCAGCGTTGCCCCCGGCTGGGGCCGGGAGACCCAGTACTTC.

The V and J genes are TRBV30 and TRBJ1-3; D is perhaps TRBD1 (5 bases). Per the germline V gene, CDR1 is GTSNPN and CDR2 is SVGIG (reference sequence). Trimming took 0 bases from V and 0 from J, leaving 9 bases between them. This CDR3 has 15 amino acids. The CDR3: CAWSVGADSGNTIYF. The CDR3 DNA sequence: TGTGCCTGGAGTGTCGGGGCCGACTCTGGAAACACCATATATTTT.

This clone has just one count. V is TRBV19 and J is TRBJ2-1; D is possibly TRBD1 (6 bases). V dropped 7 bases and J dropped 3 bases, with 25 bases sitting between them. Germline loops: CDR1 LNHDA, CDR2 SQIVND (reference sequence). The CDR3 is 18 amino acids. This CDR3 is CASMMAGVLATGYNEQFF. The CDR3 bases are TGTGCCAGTATGATGGCAGGGGTCTTGGCTACAGGCTACAATGAGCAGTTCTTC. Combining the CDR3 with reference TRBV19 and TRBJ2-1 gives the whole variable domain DGGITQSPKYLFRKEGQNVTLSCEQNLNHDAMYWYRQDPGQGLRLIYYSQIVNDFQKGDIAEGYSVSREKKESFPLTVTSAQKNPTAFYLCASMMAGVLATGYNEQFFGPGTRLTVL.

This chain links TRBV3-1 (or the pseudogene TRBV3-2) with TRBJ2-3; D is undetermined. Germline V CDR1 and CDR2: LGHDT, YNNKEL (reference sequence). V was cut by 1 base and J by 5 bases, with 13 bases left in between. This CDR3 spans 15 amino acids. The CDR3 coding sequence is TGTGCCAGCAGCCAAGCCGGTGGGCCGGGAGATACGCAGTATTTT. Its translation: CASSQAGGPGDTQYF.

In this sample, this clone turned up many times. The genes are TRBV4-2 and TRBJ2-3; 7 bases agree with TRBD2. The V and J ends lost 0 bases and 2 bases, in that order; junction bases with no gene match: 2. Germline V CDR1 and CDR2: LGHNA, YNFKEQ. The CDR3 is 15 amino acids. This CDR3 reads CASSQEAGYTDTQYF. CDR3 DNA: TGTGCCAGCAGCCAAGAAGCGGGGTACACAGATACGCAGTATTTT.

V is TRBV30 and J is TRBJ1-3; D is undetermined. Per germline, CDR1 GTSNPN and CDR2 SVGIG (reference sequence). V was trimmed by 2 bases and J by 0 bases, leaving 26 bases between them. The CDR3 contains 20 residues. CDR3: CAWSILRGRSPGSSGNTIYF. The CDR3 bases are TGTGCCTGGAGTATCCTCCGTGGTCGGTCCCCGGGGAGCTCTGGAAACACCATATATTTT.

V is TRBV10-3 and J is TRBJ1-1; D remains ambiguous. Trimming pared 0 bases from V and 3 bases from J, leaving 5 bases between. The CDR3 runs 13 residues. Germline V gene sequence: CDR1 ENHRY, CDR2 SYGVKD. In DNA, the CDR3 is TGTGCCATCAGTGAGTCCCGGGACACTGAAGCTTTCTTT. Encoded protein: CAISESRDTEAFF.

This clone appeared once. V usage is TRBV27 and J usage is TRBJ1-6; maybe TRBD1 (5 bases). The germline V gene encodes CDR1 MNHEY and CDR2 SMNVEV (reference sequence). CDR3 length: 14 amino acids. Trimming stripped 7 bases from V and 7 bases from J, with 14 bases between. The CDR3 coding sequence is TGTGCCAGCAAACCCCGGAGGGACAATTCACCCCTCCACTTT. Translating gives CASKPRRDNSPLHF.

The CDR3 nucleotides read TGTGCCAGCAGTGCCCGGGGGTATGGGCGGGGGGCCGGCGACAATGAGCAGTTCTTC. Its translation is CASSARGYGRGAGDNEQFF. This rearrangement joins TRBV6-1 to TRBJ2-1; 8 positions agree with TRBD2. V lost 4 bases to trimming and J lost 5 bases; unmatched junction nucleotides: 19. From germline, CDR1 is MNHNS and CDR2 SASEGT. The length of the CDR3 is 19 residues.

The chain couples TRBV18 to TRBJ2-7; 9 positions agree with TRBD2. The germline V gene encodes CDR1 KGHSH and CDR2 LQKENI. J was trimmed by 1 base and V by 6 bases; bases with no gene match: 4. This CDR3 is 14 amino acids long. The CDR3 loop reads CASSESGRSYEQYF. The CDR3 bases are TGTGCCAGCTCGGAGAGCGGGAGGTCCTACGAGCAGTACTTC. Full variable domain (missing parts from reference TRBV18 and TRBJ2-7): NAGVMQNPRHLVRRRGQEARLRCSPMKGHSHVYWYRQLPEEGLKFMVYLQKENIIDESGMPKERFSAEFPKEGPSILRIQQVVRGDSAAYFCASSESGRSYEQYFGPGTRLTVT.

The chain uses TRBV4-2 and TRBJ2-4, with TRBD1 matching over 7 bases. Trimming took 6 bases from V and 3 from J; bases not matched to a gene: 5. Looked up from germline, CDR1 is LGHNA and CDR2 is YNFKEQ. This CDR3 has 14 residues. The chain's CDR3 is CASSLQGDKNIQYF. For the CDR3, the DNA is TGTGCCAGCAGTCTTCAGGGGGACAAAAACATTCAGTACTTC.

This chain joins TRBV5-4 and TRBJ2-2; no reliable D call. The germline V gene encodes CDR1 SGHNT and CDR2 YYREEE (reference sequence). The ends were cut back, 4 bases at V and 0 bases at J, with 16 bases in the middle. The CDR3 runs to 17 residues. The CDR3: CASSPAQINANTGELFF. CDR3 DNA: TGTGCCAGCAGCCCCGCCCAGATTAACGCGAACACCGGGGAGCTGTTTTTT.

This clone was seen a few times. V and J are TRBV27 and TRBJ1-1; TRBD1 is a possible D gene (6 bases). This CDR3 spans 19 amino acids. The V and J ends lost 2 bases and 2 bases respectively, with 24 bases between them. Germline assignment: CDR1 MNHEY and CDR2 SMNVEV (reference sequence). The CDR3 DNA follows: TGTGCCAGCAGTTTACTCGTCTCAGCGGGGGGCGGGTTTAACACTGAAGCTTTCTTT. It codes for CASSLLVSAGGGFNTEAFF.

This chain uses TRBV4-2 with TRBJ1-2; D unresolved. Germline loops: CDR1 LGHNA, CDR2 YNFKEQ. Trimming removed 0 bases from V and 2 bases from J, with 7 bases in between. The CDR3 runs 14 residues. The CDR3 protein is CASSQDDRNYGYTF. The DNA for the CDR3 is TGTGCCAGCAGCCAAGACGATCGCAACTATGGCTACACCTTC.

This rearrangement joins TRBV15 to TRBJ2-1; tentatively, D is TRBD2 (5 bases). V lost 7 bases, J lost 2 bases, and 15 bases lay in between. The CDR3 totals 15 residues. Germline values: CDR1 LNHNV, CDR2 YYDKDF (reference sequence). CDR3 loop: CATTPGIVTYNEQFF. CDR3 coding DNA: TGTGCCACCACCCCGGGGATCGTAACCTACAATGAGCAGTTCTTC. Full variable domain (rest looked up from reference TRBV15 and TRBJ2-1): DAMVIQNPRYQVTQFGKPVTLSCSQTLNHNVMYWYQQKSSQAPKLLFHYYDKDFNNEADTPDNFQSRRPNTSFCFLDIRSPGLGDTAMYLCATTPGIVTYNEQFFGPGTRLTVL.

The chain is built from TRBV19 and TRBJ2-3; 8 bases line up with TRBD1. The CDR3 consists of 14 residues. V was pared by 5 bases and J by 4 bases, with 5 bases of the junction left unmatched. Per the germline V gene, CDR1 is LNHDA and CDR2 is SQIVND (reference sequence). CDR3 sequence reads: CASSVDRVADTQYF. CDR3 sequence (DNA): TGTGCCAGTAGTGTGGACAGGGTAGCAGATACGCAGTATTTT.

The chain carries TRBV6-6 and TRBJ2-7; 10 bases map to TRBD2. This CDR3 is built from 14 residues. Per the germline V gene, CDR1 is MNHNY and CDR2 is SVGAGI (reference sequence). The trim removed 5 bases at V and 6 bases at J, leaving 7 bases unmatched. The CDR3 coding sequence is TGTGCCAGCAGTGCCGGGACTAGCGCGGTCGAGCAGTACTTC. It specifies CASSAGTSAVEQYF.

The chain carries TRBV6-1 and TRBJ2-7; D is undetermined. The CDR3 totals 11 residues. Trimming pared 3 bases from V and 4 bases from J, leaving 4 bases between. The germline V gene encodes CDR1 MNHNS and CDR2 SASEGT. Here the CDR3 DNA reads TGTGCCAGCAGTGATTCATACGAGCAGTACTTC. It encodes CASSDSYEQYF.

This clone has only one observation. The V gene is TRBV28, the J gene TRBJ1-4; 9 bases map to TRBD1. Germline V gene lookup returns CDR1 MDHEN and CDR2 SYDVKM. With 4 bases clipped from V and 7 bases from J, the junction kept 19 bases outside the gene matches. The CDR3 length is 19 residues. The CDR3 sequence is CASSSYAGMGTGRGEKLFF. The CDR3 nucleotides are TGTGCCAGCAGTTCTTATGCGGGGATGGGGACAGGGAGAGGTGAAAAACTGTTTTTT.

Only one count was recorded for this clone. The chain joins TRBV5-1 to TRBJ2-5; 7 bases fit TRBD1. The CDR3 runs to 15 residues. V was clipped by 7 bases and J by 1 base; unmatched bases: 10. Germline V gene sequence: CDR1 SGHRS, CDR2 YFSETQ. For the CDR3, the DNA is TGCGCCAGCTTCCAATCGCCAGGGGGCCAAGAGACCCAGTACTTC. Translating it yields CASFQSPGGQETQYF.

This clone came up once. The chain recombines TRBV29-1 with TRBJ2-7, with D perhaps being TRBD1 or TRBD2 (5 bases each). Per germline, CDR1 SQVTM and CDR2 ANQGSEA. V lost 1 base, J lost 2 bases, and 6 bases lay in between. This CDR3 comprises 12 residues. In DNA, the CDR3 is TGCAGCGTTGAAGGGGACGCCTACGAGCAGTACTTC. Amino acid sequence: CSVEGDAYEQYF.

The chain carries TRBV6-5 and TRBJ2-7; 12 bases are a match to TRBD2. This CDR3 has 16 residues. Looked up from germline, CDR1 is MNHEY and CDR2 is SVGAGI. Germline trimming cut 4 bases from V and 6 bases from J; bases unmatched to any gene: 10. As DNA, the CDR3 is TGTGCCAGCAGTTCCAGCCGGACTAGCGGGGTTATCGAGCAGTACTTC. This encodes CASSSSRTSGVIEQYF.

The chain employs TRBV5-8 and TRBJ1-5; 8 bases line up with TRBD1. The J segment lost 4 bases and the V segment lost 4 bases, leaving 4 bases of the junction unmatched. Germline assignment: CDR1 SGHTS and CDR2 YDEGEE. CDR3 length: 14 amino acids. The CDR3 nucleotides read TGTGCCAGCAGCCCCGGGACAGGTAATCAGCCCCAGCATTTT. Its translation: CASSPGTGNQPQHF.

This chain uses TRBV19 with TRBJ1-5; the match to TRBD1 covers 8 bases. This CDR3 has 15 residues. Germline values: CDR1 LNHDA, CDR2 SQIVND (reference sequence). CDR3 DNA sequence: TGTTCCGGGACAGGCCTCTGTTATAGCAATCAGCCCCAGCATTTT. This sequence encodes CSGTGLCYSNQPQHF.

The V gene is TRBV28, the J gene TRBJ1-6, with 8 nucleotides matching TRBD1. CDR3 length: 17 amino acids. Germline V gene data show CDR1 as MDHEN and CDR2 as SYDVKM. V lost 5 bases to trimming and J lost 2 bases; unmatched junction nucleotides: 8. The CDR3 here is CASSADRGGAYNSPLHF. CDR3 nucleotide sequence: TGTGCCAGCAGTGCCGACAGGGGTGGGGCCTATAATTCACCCCTCCACTTT.

The gene calls are TRBV28 and TRBJ2-2; D may correspond to TRBD1 or TRBD2 (5 bases each). V was clipped by 5 bases and J by 4 bases, with 20 bases between them. CDR3 length: 17 residues. Germline CDR1 is MDHEN and CDR2 is SYDVKM. Here the CDR3 reads CASSPHSFRDPTGELFF. CDR3 in DNA: TGTGCCAGCAGTCCCCACTCGTTCAGGGACCCCACCGGGGAGCTGTTTTTT.